Shown below are 16 T cell receptor beta chains from a single sample sequenced in a study of human T cells and chemical hapten exposure. One entry per CDR3 protein, called by TCRdb with MiXCR from the RACE reads. Counted here are under 130,000 distinct CDR3 sequences, approximately 9.9% occurring once; the ten biggest clones make up roughly 3.3%. Time point defined: patch test 1, 2 weeks after DPC sensitization. Treatment reported: therapeutic diphenylcyclopropenone sensitization with weekly scalp DPC. The material sequenced was whole blood, taken in connection with sensitization to the hapten diphenylcyclopropenone (DPC). The receptors come from a woman aged 40 to 50 with alopecia areata. Some clones in this sample may be carry-over from other donors' samples.

The chain joins TRBV6-6 to TRBJ1-2; D remains unclear. With 7 bases removed from V and 0 bases from J, the gap between germline ends came to 12 bases. Germline-derived CDR1 and CDR2 are MNHNY and SVGAGI (reference sequence). CDR3 length equals 14 residues. The CDR3 DNA sequence: TGTGCCAGCACCTTGGCAGCAACTAACTATGGCTACACCTTC. Protein sequence: CASTLAATNYGYTF.

This clonotype was counted ten times or more. The chain joins TRBV7-2 to TRBJ1-5; D not certain. The CDR3 runs to 16 residues. V was pared by 5 bases and J by 5 bases, with 19 bases between. Germline-derived CDR1 and CDR2 are SGHTA and FQGNSA. The CDR3 DNA reads TGTGCCAGCAGCCCGGCCGTGGTGAATGGCGATCAGCCCCAGCATTTT. This encodes CASSPAVVNGDQPQHF.

The chain is built from TRBV20-1 and TRBJ2-7; 9 bases are a match to TRBD2. The CDR3 consists of 14 residues. Germline-derived CDR1 and CDR2 are DFQATT and SNEGSKA (reference sequence). V shed 0 bases and J 6 bases; nucleotides not matched to a gene: 6. For the CDR3, the DNA is TGCAGTGCTAGAGATCTCCCAGCGGGAGGCGAGCAGTACTTC. Its protein is CSARDLPAGGEQYF.

This clonotype was counted only a few times. The chain carries TRBV28 and TRBJ1-3; D unresolved. This CDR3 is 14 amino acids long. Trimming shortened V by 6 bases and J by 0 bases, and 9 bases separated the two germline ends. The V gene's germline CDR1 is MDHEN and CDR2 SYDVKM. The CDR3 bases are TGTGCCAGCAGCTCTGGAGGCTCTGGAAACACCATATATTTT. This encodes CASSSGGSGNTIYF.

This sequence joins TRBV12-3 or TRBV12-4 and TRBJ2-1; perhaps TRBD2 as D (6 bases). The V gene lost 3 bases and the J gene lost 6 bases, with 9 bases spanning the gap. This CDR3 comprises 13 residues. The CDR3 DNA reads TGTGCCAGCAGTTTGTCCGGGGGCAATGAGCAGTTCTTC. It yields the protein CASSLSGGNEQFF.

This clonotype has ten or more counts. V is TRBV20-1 and J is TRBJ2-3; tentative D call: TRBD1 (5 bases). The V gene lost 5 bases and the J gene lost 2 bases, with 14 bases spanning the gap. The CDR3 spans 14 residues. CDR1 and CDR2 (germline): DFQATT, SNEGSKA (reference sequence). This chain's CDR3 is CSAPTDTITDTQYF. In nucleotides, the CDR3 is TGCAGTGCTCCGACAGATACCATCACAGATACGCAGTATTTT.

This clonotype has a count of ten or more. The chain has TRBV6-5 and TRBJ1-3; unclear D gene. The V end was cut by 3 bases, the J end by 1 base, with 4 bases between. The CDR3 covers 13 residues. Germline V gives CDR1 MNHEY, CDR2 SVGAGI. Written as DNA, the CDR3 is TGTGCCAGCAGTTATGGGTCTGGAAACACCATATATTTT. It specifies CASSYGSGNTIYF.

Concerning this clonotype: The junction does not match germline at one end; this may be a read error. The rearrangement uses TRBV12-3 or TRBV12-4 and TRBJ2-3; a weak D match, TRBD2 (5 bases). The CDR3 loop spans 16 amino acids. CDR3 nucleotide sequence: TGTGCCAGCAGCTTAGGACGATCAGCGGGCACAGATACGCAGTATTTT. This gives the protein CASSLGRSAGTDTQYF.

This clonotype was detected many times. This sequence joins TRBV19 and TRBJ2-1; no reliable D call. Trimming shortened V by 2 bases and J by 4 bases, and 12 bases separated the two germline ends. Germline CDR1 reads LNHDA; CDR2 reads SQIVND (reference sequence). CDR3 length: 15 amino acids. This CDR3 reads CASSILGGVYNEQFF. In DNA, the CDR3 is TGTGCCAGTAGTATACTTGGCGGTGTATACAATGAGCAGTTCTTC.

This clonotype has a count of ten or more. The V gene is TRBV4-3, the J gene TRBJ2-7; 7 bases fit TRBD1. CDR1 is LGHNA and CDR2 is YSLEER in the germline V gene. V lost 4 bases to trimming and J lost 5 bases; unmatched junction nucleotides: 8. The CDR3 extends over 14 amino acids. In nucleotides, the CDR3 is TGCGCCAGCAGCCGAGACAGGGCCAGAAACGAGCAGTACTTC. Its protein is CASSRDRARNEQYF.

V is TRBV24-1 and J is TRBJ2-7; no firm D call. CDR1 KGHDR and CDR2 SFDVKD come from the germline V gene. There are 11 residues in the CDR3. Trimming pared 5 bases from V and 3 bases from J, leaving 4 bases between. The CDR3 nucleotides are TGTGCCACCAGTGGGGGCTACGAGCAGTACTTC. It translates to CATSGGYEQYF.

This clonotype was detected ten times or more. The chain joins TRBV7-2 to TRBJ1-5; D is undetermined. The CDR3 is made up of 14 amino acids. In germline, CDR1 is SGHTA, CDR2 FQGNSA. The V gene lost 5 bases and the J gene lost 6 bases, with 14 bases spanning the gap. The CDR3 nucleotides are TGTGCCAGCAGCCTCGGACTAGAGGGTCAGCCCCAGCATTTT. Its protein is CASSLGLEGQPQHF.

This clonotype appeared many times. The chain links TRBV3-1 to TRBJ1-5; unclear D gene. V lost 4 bases and J 3 bases, leaving 10 bases between the germline ends. Looked up from germline, CDR1 is LGHDT and CDR2 is YNNKEL (reference sequence). The CDR3 totals 14 residues. The CDR3, as DNA: TGTGCCAGCAGCCTGACGGGTCCCAATCAGCCCCAGCATTTT. Translated, it gives CASSLTGPNQPQHF.

This clonotype was seen more than once but under ten times. This chain links TRBV7-9 with TRBJ1-1; D is ambiguous. The germline V and J ends were trimmed by 5 bases and 4 bases, with 11 bases remaining between them. The CDR3 is 13 residues long. Germline loops: CDR1 SEHNR, CDR2 FQNEAQ (reference sequence). CDR3 DNA: TGTGCCAGCAGCCAACCCGTGATCACTGAAGCTTTCTTT. Its protein is CASSQPVITEAFF.

This clonotype was seen a few times. The V and J genes are TRBV5-5 and TRBJ1-4; 7 bases align to TRBD1. Germline CDR1 is SGHKS and CDR2 is YYEKEE (reference sequence). This CDR3 spans 15 amino acids. V shed 3 bases and J 5 bases; nucleotides not matched to a gene: 7. The chain's CDR3 is CASSWTGTDNEKLFF. The CDR3 bases are TGTGCCAGCAGCTGGACCGGGACAGACAATGAAAAACTGTTTTTT. Supplemented by reference TRBV5-5 and TRBJ1-4, the full variable domain reads DAGVTQSPTHLIKTRGQQVTLRCSPISGHKSVSWYQQVLGQGPQFIFQYYEKEERGRGNFPDRFSARQFPNYSSELNVNALLLGDSALYLCASSWTGTDNEKLFFGSGTQLSVL.

The V and J genes are TRBV29-1 and TRBJ1-1; possible D gene TRBD1, 5 bases. V lost 4 bases and J lost 1, with 10 bases in between. The CDR3 sequence is 13 residues long. The germline gives CDR1 SQVTM, CDR2 ANQGSEA. The DNA of the CDR3 is TGCAGCGTTGCCGGGGCAGGGAACACTGAAGCTTTCTTT. This codes for CSVAGAGNTEAFF.